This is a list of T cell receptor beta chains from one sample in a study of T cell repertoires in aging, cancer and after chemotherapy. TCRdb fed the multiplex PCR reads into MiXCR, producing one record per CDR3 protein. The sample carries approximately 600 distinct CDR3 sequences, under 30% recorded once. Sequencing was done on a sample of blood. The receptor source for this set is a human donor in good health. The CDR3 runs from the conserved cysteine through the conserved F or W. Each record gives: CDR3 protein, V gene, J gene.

CSARNTEAFF,TRBV20-1,TRBJ1-1
CASSEMRPGELFF,TRBV6-1,TRBJ2-2
CAISALTSGRENTQYF,TRBV10-3,TRBJ2-3
CASSYSRSSETQYF,TRBV6-6,TRBJ2-5
CASSFSAAFQETQYF,TRBV27,TRBJ2-5
CASTRGGKSNTGELFF,TRBV5-4,TRBJ2-2
CASSLGWTEAFF,TRBV5-6,TRBJ1-1
CSTDYRSSYEQYF,TRBV20-1,TRBJ2-7
CSARALDRNSYEQYF,TRBV20-1,TRBJ2-7
CASSLETYNEQFF,TRBV12-3/TRBV12-4,TRBJ2-1
CASSEYGGFTDTQYF,TRBV10-1,TRBJ2-3
CASSPAVAGSTDTQYF,TRBV18,TRBJ2-3
CATSQTSGTVNEQFF,TRBV24-1,TRBJ2-1
CASSQLAGGPGGELFF,TRBV4-2,TRBJ2-2
CASSGLAGGNEQFF,TRBV6-1,TRBJ2-1
CASSLTSGRAGLGEQYF,TRBV5-1,TRBJ2-7
CASSFPGQGGTDTQYF,TRBV6-2/TRBV6-3,TRBJ2-3
CASSQDRDDLADTYEQYF,TRBV14,TRBJ2-7
CASSEDPGTGELFF,TRBV6-1,TRBJ2-2
CSAREWRAGSQNTEAFF,TRBV20-1,TRBJ1-1
CSAIRGNSYEQYF,TRBV29-1,TRBJ2-7
CASSLGAGGNSPLHF,TRBV28,TRBJ1-6
CASSPEPTNTEAFF,TRBV5-1,TRBJ1-1
CASSGTGGMNTEAFF,TRBV18,TRBJ1-1
CASRWALGQAGVDANTGELFF,TRBV7-2,TRBJ2-2
CASSPAGQGSNQPQHF,TRBV27,TRBJ1-5
CASRRGTAGADTQYF,TRBV27,TRBJ2-3
CATSDLHSTDLYGYTF,TRBV24-1,TRBJ1-2
CSANPSGNADTQYF,TRBV20-1,TRBJ2-3
CSVDLGKGNNEQFF,TRBV29-1,TRBJ2-1
CASSSTPRCAPFGYTF,TRBV7-9,TRBJ1-2
CASSQEYGRTRPRGGTDTQYF,TRBV4-2,TRBJ2-3
CASSFPGQGSYEQYF,TRBV6-2/TRBV6-3,TRBJ2-7
CATSQTSGRVHEQFF,TRBV24-1,TRBJ2-1
CASSQDLALNTEAFF,TRBV4-2,TRBJ1-1
CASSQEGRSSGANVLTF,TRBV4-2,TRBJ2-6
CASSLELKLNTGELFF,TRBV5-6,TRBJ2-2
CASKARGSSYEQYF,TRBV13,TRBJ2-7
CASSLSTGQGSNQPQHF,TRBV27,TRBJ1-5